This record looks at one T cell receptor (beta chain) sequence and its context. The germline V and J ends were trimmed by 3 bases and 8 bases, with 14 bases remaining between them. The CDR3 runs to 14 residues. Per germline, CDR1 MNHEY and CDR2 SMNVEV (reference sequence). The source of the sample is a study of blood T cell repertoires in COVID-19. Background on the study: The study drew acute and convalescent COVID-19 samples from the United States, Italy and Spain. T cells, B-cell-depleted T cells, or PBMCs provided the cDNA or gDNA that served as material.

In the study's own analysis: Estimation of nucleated cell counts was performed using reference gene primer amplification. Repertoires were generated with immunoSEQ multiplex PCR, while TCRdb's copy carries only in-frame clones and drops some. The D gene and trimming were derived from the DNA, and the V and J assignments and clone size from that table. This sample has some 48,000 clones, with about 82% found just once. The gene calls are TRBV27 and TRBJ2-1, with D possibly matching TRBD2 (6 bases). The TCR comes from a human donor in a cohort sampled during active COVID-19. The sequencing input was peripheral blood. CDR3 sequence reads: CASSLSLGGYEQFF. CDR3 nucleotides: TGTGCCAGCAGTTTGTCGCTGGGGGGATATGAGCAGTTCTTC.